Each of the 6 T cell receptor beta chains below was sequenced from the same sample in a study of blood T cell repertoires in COVID-19. Using immunoSEQ multiplex PCR, the repertoire was profiled, and TCRdb retains in-frame clones only, with some absent. The table includes 68,000 or so clones, 80% to 90% detected once. Specimen: peripheral blood. These receptors originate from a human donor in a cohort sampled during active COVID-19.

The chain joins TRBV18 to TRBJ2-2; D ambiguous. Germline CDR1 KGHSH, CDR2 LQKENI. V was clipped by 2 bases and J by 3 bases, with 10 bases between them. This CDR3 comprises 15 residues. The CDR3 is CASSPTRVDTGELFF. Written as DNA, the CDR3 is TGTGCCAGCTCACCAACGCGTGTAGACACCGGGGAGCTGTTTTTT.

Notes on this clone: This same CDR3 is encoded by further DNA sequences in the sample. CDR3 in DNA: TGTGCCAGCAGCAGTTCTAGCGGGGGGTACAATGAGCAGTTCTTC. It codes for CASSSSSGGYNEQFF. V usage is TRBV5-6 and J usage is TRBJ2-1; 11 nucleotides align to TRBD2. The CDR3 extends over 15 amino acids. V lost 4 bases to trimming and J lost 4 bases; unmatched junction nucleotides: 4. Germline assignment: CDR1 SGHDT and CDR2 YYEEEE.

V is TRBV5-5 and J is TRBJ2-6; TRBD1 matches at 11 bases. There are 17 residues in the CDR3. Looked up from germline, CDR1 is SGHKS and CDR2 is YYEKEE (reference sequence). Trimming at V came to 4 bases and at J to 2 bases, leaving 5 bases not matched to a gene. This CDR3 reads CASSRTGGEAGANVLTF. The CDR3, as DNA: TGTGCCAGCAGCCGGACAGGGGGCGAAGCTGGGGCCAACGTCCTGACTTTC.

This clone was seen a single time. The gene calls are TRBV19 and TRBJ2-7; 10 nucleotides align to TRBD2. There are 14 residues in the CDR3. Germline CDR1 LNHDA, CDR2 SQIVND (reference sequence). The trim removed 7 bases at V and 2 bases at J, leaving 5 bases unmatched. CDR3 amino acids: CASKRTSGTYEQYF. As DNA, the CDR3 is TGTGCCAGTAAGAGGACTAGCGGTACCTACGAGCAGTACTTC.

V usage is TRBV7-2 and J usage is TRBJ1-1, with D perhaps TRBD1 (6 bases). Germline CDR1 SGHTA, CDR2 FQGNSA. The CDR3 contains 14 residues. Trimming removed 7 bases at V and 1 base at J, with 13 bases between. This chain's CDR3 is CASTQGHPNTEAFF. The CDR3, as DNA: TGTGCCAGCACCCAGGGACACCCGAACACTGAAGCTTTCTTT.

The V call is TRBV9, the J call TRBJ2-1; D is perhaps TRBD2 (5 bases). The germline CDR1 and CDR2 sequences are SGDLS and YYNGEE. Between the trimmed V and J ends, which lost 3 bases and 0 bases, there was a span of 13 bases. CDR3 length equals 16 residues. The DNA of the CDR3 is TGTGCCAGCAGCGCCCCCGGGATCGGCTCCTACAATGAGCAGTTCTTC. Its translation: CASSAPGIGSYNEQFF.